This TCR beta chain was sequenced in a study of shared clonotypes between healthy human individuals. The CDR3 contains 16 residues. The V segment lost 6 bases and the J segment 2 bases; nucleotides outside the gene matches: 7. CDR1 and CDR2 from the germline V gene are KGHSH and LQKENI. As originally analysed: From ImmunoSEQ came sequences covering only the junction and carrying no quality scores, so filtering differed. TCRdb's table, derived via immunoSEQ multiplex PCR, lists solely in-frame clones and lacks some. The V and J calls and clone size come from that table; D and trimming were worked out from the DNA. The table shows 75,000 to 100,000 clones, with around 47% occurring only once.

The chain carries TRBV18 and TRBJ2-1; 10 bases are shared with TRBD2. The sequenced sample consisted of PBMCs. This clonotype originated in a woman in her thirties or forties in good health. Some clones in this sample may be carry-over from other donors' samples. In DNA, the CDR3 is TGTGCCAGCTCCCAGACTAGCGGGCGTACCTACAATGAGCAGTTCTTC. The encoded protein is CASSQTSGRTYNEQFF.